Below, one TCR beta chain is given with its context. These data belong to a study of blood T cell repertoires in COVID-19. Study summary: Specimens from acute and convalescent COVID-19 originated in the United States, Italy and Spain. The analysed material was cDNA or gDNA that came from T cells, B-cell-depleted T cells, or PBMCs.

Germline V gives CDR1 SGHRS, CDR2 YFSETQ. The CDR3 totals 15 residues. The V and J ends lost 4 bases and 0 bases respectively, with 14 bases between them. How the authors handled the data: Reference gene primer amplification yielded estimated nucleated cell counts. The assay was immunoSEQ multiplex PCR, and TCRdb's table has in-frame clones only and misses some. V, J and clone size derive from that table, while D and trimming were established from the DNA sequence. Here the sample spans hundreds of thousands of clones, 82% being singletons. The chain links TRBV5-1 to TRBJ2-7; D is unclear. The sequencing sample was made of peripheral blood. The source is a woman older than 75 with active or convalescent COVID-19. This chain's CDR3 is CASSGSELISYEQYF. The CDR3 bases are TGCGCCAGCAGCGGCAGCGAGCTGATCTCCTACGAGCAGTACTTC. Full variable domain (outside the CDR3, taken from reference TRBV5-1 and TRBJ2-7): KAGVTQTPRYLIKTRGQQVTLSCSPISGHRSVSWYQQTPGQGLQFLFEYFSETQRNKGNFPGRFSGRQFSNSRSEMNVSTLELGDSALYLCASSGSELISYEQYFGPGTRLTVT.